What follows are 26 T cell receptor beta chains derived from one specimen sequenced in a study of blood T cell repertoires in COVID-19. Produced via immunoSEQ multiplex PCR; TCRdb's table is partial and in-frame only. The repertoire holds about 230,000 clones, 89% seen once, with less than 4% in the top ten. Input material: PBMCs or T cells enriched from blood (not recorded which). The receptors were sampled from a woman between 25 and 40 years old with acute COVID-19.

The chain couples TRBV9 to TRBJ1-2; 9 nucleotides match TRBD1. The J segment lost 2 bases and the V segment lost 8 bases, leaving 7 bases of the junction unmatched. The CDR3 is made up of 14 amino acids. Germline CDR1 reads SGDLS; CDR2 reads YYNGEE. The CDR3 protein is CASWAGTGNYGYTF. The CDR3 nucleotides are TGTGCCAGTTGGGCCGGGACAGGGAACTATGGCTACACCTTC.

This clone has only one observation. The V and J genes are TRBV12-2 and TRBJ1-2. TRBV12-2 is shown as a pseudogene. This CDR3 is 17 amino acids long. The chain's CDR3 is CASRLVSLNGSNYGYTF. CDR3 sequence (DNA): TGTGCAAGTCGCTTAGTAAGCTTGAACGGTTCTAACTATGGCTACACCTTC.

In DNA form, the CDR3 reads TGTGCCAGCAGTGAACCGGGCAGGGTAGTTGCTTTCTTT. Amino acids: CASSEPGRVVAFF. The genes are TRBV2 and TRBJ1-1; D might be TRBD1 (5 bases). Germline CDR1 is SNHLY and CDR2 is FYNNEI. The CDR3 is made up of 13 amino acids. V lost 2 bases and J 11 bases, leaving 15 bases between the germline ends.

V is TRBV28 and J is TRBJ1-2; weak D call: TRBD1 (5 bases). V gave up 3 bases and J gave up 0 bases, with 17 bases separating them. Looked up from germline, CDR1 is MDHEN and CDR2 is SYDVKM. The CDR3 has 17 amino acids. The CDR3 here is CASSFPTGLRPNYGYTF. CDR3 DNA sequence: TGTGCCAGCAGTTTCCCCACAGGCCTCAGGCCTAACTATGGCTACACCTTC.

Only a few counts were recorded for this clone. One end of the junction is discordant with germline, which a read error may explain. The gene calls are TRBV7-9 and TRBJ1-2; the D is unclear. Germline V CDR1 and CDR2: SEHNR, FQNEAQ (reference sequence). This CDR3 has 11 residues. CDR3 amino acids: CASSYPGTKNF. CDR3 bases: TGTGCCAGCAGCTATCCGGGAACCAAAAACTTC.

The chain recombines TRBV30 with TRBJ1-2; the D gene is possibly TRBD1 (5 bases). The CDR3 loop spans 16 amino acids. The germline V and J ends were trimmed by 0 bases and 5 bases, with 19 bases remaining between them. The germline V gene encodes CDR1 GTSNPN and CDR2 SVGIG (reference sequence). The CDR3, as DNA: TGTGCCTGGAGTGTACGGGGGGAAAGGACTGCTTATGGCTACACCTTC. It specifies CAWSVRGERTAYGYTF.

The CDR3 protein is CATSREGTGFNEKLFF. The CDR3 region has the DNA TGTGCCACCAGCAGAGAGGGGACAGGATTTAATGAAAAACTGTTTTTT. The chain combines TRBV15 with TRBJ1-4, with TRBD1 matching 8 bases. The length of the CDR3 is 16 residues. Germline loops: CDR1 LNHNV, CDR2 YYDKDF (reference sequence). With 0 bases clipped from V and 4 bases from J, the junction kept 4 bases outside the gene matches.

V gene TRBV19 combines with J gene TRBJ1-4; D gene uncertain. The CDR3 length is 13 residues. CDR1 and CDR2 from the germline V gene are LNHDA and SQIVND (reference sequence). V was pared by 7 bases and J by 11 bases, with 17 bases between. The CDR3 sequence: CASTPGSQGKLFF. The CDR3 region has the DNA TGTGCCAGTACCCCGGGGTCTCAAGGGAAACTGTTTTTT.

This chain uses TRBV27 with TRBJ1-4, with 10 bases identical to TRBD1. Germline CDR1 and CDR2: MNHEY and SMNVEV (reference sequence). The CDR3 is 15 amino acids. V was clipped by 2 bases and J by 8 bases; unmatched bases: 5. The CDR3 region has the DNA TGTGCCAGCAGTTTACAGACAGGGGGCAGGGAAAAACTGTTTTTT. Its protein is CASSLQTGGREKLFF.

This clone was observed once. The junction does not match germline at one end; this may be a read error. The CDR3 DNA reads as TGTGCCAGCAGTGAACCGAGGGACAGGGGACAAACCCACTTC. It specifies CASSEPRDRGQTHF. The chain carries TRBV25-1 and TRBJ1-2; the match to TRBD1 covers 10 bases. Per the germline V gene, CDR1 is MGHDK and CDR2 is SYGVNS. This CDR3 spans 14 amino acids.

The rearrangement links TRBV19 to TRBJ2-3, with D perhaps TRBD2 (5 bases). Trimming took 8 bases from V and 2 from J, leaving 11 bases between them. Germline CDR1 reads LNHDA; CDR2 reads SQIVND (reference sequence). The CDR3 totals 13 residues. The CDR3 protein is CASRRATTDTQYF. The CDR3 coding sequence is TGTGCCAGTCGGCGGGCCACCACAGATACGCAGTATTTT.

This sequence joins TRBV18 and TRBJ2-5; D is unresolved. The germline V gene has CDR1 KGHSH and CDR2 LQKENI. V lost 0 bases to trimming and J lost 4 bases, with 12 bases between them. The CDR3 extends over 15 amino acids. This CDR3 reads CASSPPRSAGETQYF. CDR3 nucleotide sequence: TGTGCCAGCTCACCACCCAGAAGCGCTGGAGAGACCCAGTACTTC.

The chain carries TRBV29-1 and TRBJ1-2; D is unclear. Germline lookup yields CDR1 SQVTM and CDR2 ANQGSEA. Trimming left V 6 bases short and J 8 bases short, with 16 bases between. This CDR3 has 12 amino acids. The CDR3 is CSVSSRAEGYTF. CDR3 in DNA: TGCAGCGTGTCCTCGAGAGCTGAGGGCTACACCTTC.

The chain links TRBV29-1 to TRBJ2-7; tentative D call: TRBD1 (7 bases). Per germline, CDR1 SQVTM and CDR2 ANQGSEA. The CDR3 spans 15 residues. The V gene lost 0 bases and the J gene lost 2 bases, with 14 bases spanning the gap. CDR3 residues: CSVEDRRGRPYEQYF. The DNA of the CDR3 is TGCAGCGTTGAAGATAGGAGGGGGCGACCCTACGAGCAGTACTTC.

The rearrangement joins TRBV28 to TRBJ1-1; D is unclear. Germline loops: CDR1 MDHEN, CDR2 SYDVKM. The V and J ends lost 8 bases and 5 bases respectively, with 15 bases between them. The CDR3 runs to 13 residues. The CDR3 reads CASVFGASTEAFF. In DNA, the CDR3 is TGTGCCAGCGTCTTCGGAGCCTCTACTGAAGCTTTCTTT.

The J gene is TRBJ2-3, the V gene TRBV30, with TRBD2 identical over 9 bases. CDR1 GTSNPN and CDR2 SVGIG come from the germline V gene (reference sequence). V lost 4 bases to trimming and J lost 4 bases; unmatched junction nucleotides: 9. The CDR3 runs to 15 residues. CDR3 loop: CAWTWAGGGADTQYF. In DNA form, the CDR3 reads TGTGCCTGGACCTGGGCCGGCGGGGGGGCAGATACGCAGTATTTT. Variable domain in full (rest from reference TRBV30 and TRBJ2-3): SQTIHQWPATLVQPVGSPLSLECTVEGTSNPNLYWYRQAAGRGLQLLFYSVGIGQISSEVPQNLSASRPQDRQFILSSKKLLLSDSGFYLCAWTWAGGGADTQYFGPGTRLTVL.

V is TRBV5-1 and J is TRBJ2-2, with 7 bases identical to TRBD1. The CDR3 consists of 15 residues. Trimming at V came to 6 bases and at J to 0 bases, leaving 5 bases not matched to a gene. CDR1 and CDR2 from the germline V gene are SGHRS and YFSETQ. The CDR3: CASILGTANTGELFF. The DNA of the CDR3 is TGCGCCAGCATACTAGGGACAGCGAACACCGGGGAGCTGTTTTTT.

This chain connects TRBV11-2 to TRBJ2-5; maybe TRBD1 (5 bases). The CDR3 sequence is 14 residues long. In germline, CDR1 is SGHAT, CDR2 FQNNGV. The V and J ends lost 2 bases and 5 bases respectively, with 12 bases between them. The CDR3 DNA sequence: TGTGCCAGCAGCTTAATTGGGTCAGGGGAGACCCAGTACTTC. It is translated as CASSLIGSGETQYF.

The chain couples TRBV10-2 to TRBJ2-5; TRBD2 matches 9 bases. Germline-derived CDR1 and CDR2 are WSHSY and SAAADI. CDR3 length: 13 amino acids. With V trimmed by 8 bases and J by 3 bases, 4 bases remained unmatched. CDR3 protein: CASRRGGEETQYF. CDR3 bases: TGCGCCAGCCGGCGGGGGGGGGAAGAGACCCAGTACTTC.

V and J are TRBV11-2 and TRBJ2-1; D not certain. V was cut by 1 base and J by 3 bases, with 7 bases left in between. CDR1 is SGHAT and CDR2 is FQNNGV in the germline V gene. The CDR3 runs 14 residues. The CDR3 region is CASSLAGFYNEQFF. The CDR3 DNA sequence: TGTGCCAGCAGCTTAGCAGGATTCTACAATGAGCAGTTCTTC.

V usage is TRBV5-1 and J usage is TRBJ1-2; D uncertain. The CDR3 has 15 amino acids. V dropped 0 bases and J dropped 3 bases, with 12 bases sitting between them. CDR1 and CDR2 from the germline V gene are SGHRS and YFSETQ. The CDR3 is CASSLDRTADYGYTF. In DNA form, the CDR3 reads TGCGCCAGCAGCTTGGACCGAACCGCGGACTATGGCTACACCTTC.

This clone is a singleton in its sample. CDR3 sequence: CASSHGTLSGTENTEAFF. The CDR3 nucleotides read TGCGCCAGCAGCCACGGTACGCTTTCCGGGACAGAGAACACTGAAGCTTTCTTT. The V gene is TRBV4-1, the J gene TRBJ1-1, with 7 bases lining up with TRBD1. V lost 3 bases, J lost 1 base, and 14 bases stayed unmatched. This CDR3 is 18 amino acids long. The germline gives CDR1 MGHRA, CDR2 YSYEKL.

The chain has TRBV28 and TRBJ1-1; D perhaps matches TRBD1 (5 bases). Germline V gene sequence: CDR1 MDHEN, CDR2 SYDVKM. The CDR3 spans 14 residues. V lost 2 bases and J 2 bases, leaving 9 bases between the germline ends. CDR3 bases: TGTGCCAGCAGTTTAAGGGGAGGTAACACTGAAGCTTTCTTT. It codes for CASSLRGGNTEAFF.

In regard to this clone: A much larger clone lies a single base off, so this may be a read error. This chain connects TRBV21-1 to TRBJ2-5; the table calls TRBD2, which could not be checked here. TRBV21-1 is a documented pseudogene. This CDR3 region has 13 residues. The DNA of the CDR3 is TGTGCCAGCAGCATGGGGGGGCAAGAGACCCAGTACTTC. It is translated as CASSMGGQETQYF.

This sequence joins TRBV6-2 or TRBV6-3 and TRBJ1-3; possibly TRBD1 for D (5 bases). Trimming removed 5 bases from V and 0 bases from J, with 8 bases in between. CDR3 size: 14 residues. Germline CDR1 and CDR2: MNHEY and SVGEGT. The CDR3 DNA reads as TGTGCCAGCAGTGACAGCAGCTCTGGAAACACCATATATTTT. Its translation is CASSDSSSGNTIYF.

In this sample, this clone turned up once. The genes are TRBV7-3 and TRBJ2-2; 9 nucleotides match TRBD1. Germline lookup yields CDR1 SGHTA and CDR2 FQGTGA. The CDR3 length is 16 residues. The trim removed 5 bases at V and 5 bases at J, leaving 9 bases unmatched. CDR3 residues: CASSIQPGQGTGELFF. The DNA of the CDR3 is TGTGCCAGCAGCATTCAACCGGGACAGGGAACCGGGGAGCTGTTTTTT. Full variable domain (outside the CDR3, taken from reference TRBV7-3 and TRBJ2-2): GAGVSQTPSNKVTEKGKYVELRCDPISGHTALYWYRQSLGQGPEFLIYFQGTGAADDSGLPNDRFFAVRPEGSVSTLKIQRTERGDSAVYLCASSIQPGQGTGELFFGEGSRLTVL.